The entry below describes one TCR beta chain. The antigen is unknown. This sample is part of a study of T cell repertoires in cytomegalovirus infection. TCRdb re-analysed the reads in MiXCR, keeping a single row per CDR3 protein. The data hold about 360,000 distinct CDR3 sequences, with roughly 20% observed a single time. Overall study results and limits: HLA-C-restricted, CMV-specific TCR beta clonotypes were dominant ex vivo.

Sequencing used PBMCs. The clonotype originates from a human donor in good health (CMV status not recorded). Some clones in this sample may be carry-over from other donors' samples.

The CDR3 loop reads CASSSEGGPQETQYF. The CDR3, as DNA: TGTGCCAGCAGTTCGGAAGGAGGGCCCCAAGAGACCCAGTACTTC. The chain is built from TRBV12-3 or TRBV12-4 and TRBJ2-5; D is possibly TRBD2 (6 bases). The V gene lost 4 bases and the J gene lost 1 base, with 13 bases spanning the gap. The CDR3 has 15 residues.